This T cell receptor (beta chain) was sequenced in a study of T cell responses to AZD1222 COVID-19 vaccine. Findings of the study overall: Close to half of all spike-specific TCRs reportedly target regions of the variants that are unmutated. Repertoire sampling was restricted to post-peak T cell response timepoints. The number of AZD1222 recipients seropositive at baseline was only five to seven.

The CDR3 has 13 residues. The germline gives CDR1 MGHDK, CDR2 SYGVNS. Deletions cut 8 bases from V and 7 bases from J, with 14 bases between. In the case of this clone: What it recognizes is unknown.

The data were produced by immunoSEQ multiplex PCR, yet TCRdb's version contains in-frame clones alone and is incomplete. Among roughly 120,000 clones listed, around 89% were seen once. This TCR was sampled from an adult who received the AZD1222 COVID-19 vaccine. The V and J genes are TRBV25-1 and TRBJ1-4; no clear D. The sequences come from peripheral blood, collected 28 days after the second AZD1222 dose. CDR3 sequence reads: CASRHFFLEKLFF. Here the CDR3 DNA reads TGTGCCAGCCGCCATTTCTTTCTTGAAAAACTGTTTTTT. The complete variable domain, with remaining parts taken from reference TRBV25-1 and TRBJ1-4, reads EADIYQTPRYLVIGTGKKITLECSQTMGHDKMYWYQQDPGMELHLIHYSYGVNSTEKGDLSSESTVSRIRTEHFPLTLESARPSHTSQYLCASRHFFLEKLFFGSGTQLSVL.